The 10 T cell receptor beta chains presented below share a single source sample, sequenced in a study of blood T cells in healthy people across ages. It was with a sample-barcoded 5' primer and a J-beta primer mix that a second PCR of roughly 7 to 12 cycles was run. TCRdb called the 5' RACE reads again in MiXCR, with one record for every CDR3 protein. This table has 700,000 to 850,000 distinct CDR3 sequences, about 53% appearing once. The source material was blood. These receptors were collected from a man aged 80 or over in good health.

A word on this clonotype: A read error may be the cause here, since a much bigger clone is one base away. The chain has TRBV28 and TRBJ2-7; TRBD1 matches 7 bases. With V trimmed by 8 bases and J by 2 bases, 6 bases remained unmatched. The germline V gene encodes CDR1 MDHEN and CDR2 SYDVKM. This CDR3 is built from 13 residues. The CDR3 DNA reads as TGTGCCAGCGGCTCGGGACAGACCTACGAGCAGTACTTC. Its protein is CASGSGQTYEQYF. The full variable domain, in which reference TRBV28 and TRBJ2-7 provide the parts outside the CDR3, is DVKVTQSSRYLVKRTGEKVFLECVQDMDHENMFWYRQDPGLGLRLIYFSYDVKMKEKGDIPEGYSVSREKKERFSLILESASTNQTSMYLCASGSGQTYEQYFGPGTRLTVT.

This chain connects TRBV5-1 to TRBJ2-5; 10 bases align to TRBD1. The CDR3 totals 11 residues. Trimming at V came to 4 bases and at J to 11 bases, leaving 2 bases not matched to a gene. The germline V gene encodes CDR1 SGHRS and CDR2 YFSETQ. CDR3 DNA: TGCGCCAGCAGCCGGGACAGGGGACAGTACTTC. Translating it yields CASSRDRGQYF.

In DNA, the CDR3 is TGTGCCAGCAGCCTTGGTCGTCGCAGATACGCGTATTTT. Translated: CASSLGRRRYAYF. The chain carries TRBV5-6 and TRBJ2-3; D unclear. Germline values: CDR1 SGHDT, CDR2 YYEEEE. The CDR3 has 13 residues. V shed 4 bases and J shed 14 bases, with 20 bases lying between them.

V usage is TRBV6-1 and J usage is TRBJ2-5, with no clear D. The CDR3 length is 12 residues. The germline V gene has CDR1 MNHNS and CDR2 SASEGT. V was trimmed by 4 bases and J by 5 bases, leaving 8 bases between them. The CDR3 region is CASSVPVETQYF. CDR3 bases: TGTGCCAGCAGTGTTCCCGTGGAGACCCAGTACTTC.

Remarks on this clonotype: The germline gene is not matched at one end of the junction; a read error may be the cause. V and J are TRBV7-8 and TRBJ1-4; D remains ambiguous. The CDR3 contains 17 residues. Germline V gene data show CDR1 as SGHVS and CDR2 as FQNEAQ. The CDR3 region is CASSLARGDWAKEKLFF. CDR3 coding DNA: TGTGCCAGCAGCTTAGCCCGTGGCGACTGGGCTAAGGAAAAACTGTTTTTT.

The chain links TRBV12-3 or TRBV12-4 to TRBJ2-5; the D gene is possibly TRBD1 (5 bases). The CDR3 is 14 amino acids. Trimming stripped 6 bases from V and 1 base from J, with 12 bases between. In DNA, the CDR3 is TGTGCCAGCAGACTTGACAGTTTCCAAGAGACCCAGTACTTC. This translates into CASRLDSFQETQYF.

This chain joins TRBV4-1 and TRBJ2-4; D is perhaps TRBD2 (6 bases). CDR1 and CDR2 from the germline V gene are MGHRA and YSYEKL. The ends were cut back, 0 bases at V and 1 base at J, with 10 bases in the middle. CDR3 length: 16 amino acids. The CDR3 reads CASSQEFGGAKNIQYF. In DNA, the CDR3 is TGCGCCAGCAGCCAAGAGTTCGGAGGGGCCAAAAACATTCAGTACTTC.

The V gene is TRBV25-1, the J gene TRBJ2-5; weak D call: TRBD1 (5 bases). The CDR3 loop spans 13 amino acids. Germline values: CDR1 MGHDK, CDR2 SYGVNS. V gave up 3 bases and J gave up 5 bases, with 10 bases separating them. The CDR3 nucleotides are TGTGCCAGCAGTGAGCCAGGGTGGGAGACCCAGTACTTC. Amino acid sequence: CASSEPGWETQYF.

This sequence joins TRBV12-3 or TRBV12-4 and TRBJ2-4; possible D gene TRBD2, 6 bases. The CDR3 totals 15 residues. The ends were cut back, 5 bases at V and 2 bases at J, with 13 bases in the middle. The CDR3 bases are TGTGCCAGCAGTCCTCCCGGGAGATCCAAAAACATTCAGTACTTC. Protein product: CASSPPGRSKNIQYF.

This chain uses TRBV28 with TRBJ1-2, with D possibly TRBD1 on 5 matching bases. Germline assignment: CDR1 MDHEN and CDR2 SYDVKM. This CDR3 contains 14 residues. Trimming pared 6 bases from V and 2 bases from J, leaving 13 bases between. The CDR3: CASRSQGNNYGYTF. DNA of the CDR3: TGTGCCAGCAGGAGTCAGGGAAACAACTATGGCTACACCTTC.